This section outlines one T cell receptor beta chain sequence together with its context. The target of this receptor is not known. No base qualities exist here, and no much larger clone lies one base off it. Genomic DNA was used as template for profiling of TCR beta VDJ combinations and CDR3 sequences. An Illumina HiSeq 2000 was used for TCR repertoire sequencing. As for how the authors treated the data: Repertoires were assessed using TRBV/TRBJ rearrangement plots, CDR3 size and DJ length profiles, and Simpson's diversity index. The immunodominant clone was defined as the most abundant DNA sequence in deep sequencing data. CDR3 amino acid sequences were checked for sharing between subjects and were compared against published repertoires and the VDJdb database. The public reads were run again by TCRdb, first through fastp at Q25 and then through MiXCR, and only productive beta chains were kept. Rows with one shared CDR3 protein collapse into an entry with the most common genes and DNA. The V and J calls here are based on TCRdb, not the publication. This sample has roughly 280,000 distinct CDR3 sequences in its table, and about 50% of those were observed once. The ten top clones hold around 1.3% of the sample.

The sample originates from a study of CD8+CD57+ T cells in acquired aplastic anemia (dated by TCRdb to 2016 to 2018). In terms of the full investigation: Extracted DNA from sorted CD4+ and CD8+ cells averaged around 3.4 ug, ranging from about 0.19 to 30 ug. A CD8+CD57+ expansion meant a frequency higher than the mean frequency seen in healthy subjects. Results the study describes overall, beyond this receptor: Some 27 CD8+ CDR3 sequences were found in both patients and controls but appeared to be highly expressed in patients and within the immunodominant clones of the patients. Between patients and healthy controls, no significant difference in CD8+ Simpson's diversity was found (P=0.060).

Flow cytometry had shown CD8+CD57+ cell expansion in the patients selected for sequencing. Every patient had severe acquired aplastic anemia, diagnosed using the International Study of Aplastic Anemia and Agranulocytosis and Camitta criteria. Patients had received no therapy at the time of blood sampling. The study deep-sequenced TCR repertoires of sorted CD4+ and CD8+ blood T cells from severe aplastic anemia patients and healthy subjects. Patients were enrolled under clinicaltrials.gov protocols 00001620, 01623167, 00001397, 00071045, 00081523 and 00961064 in the USA. Ficoll-Paque density gradient centrifugation was used to isolate peripheral blood mononuclear cells. Before DNA extraction, CD4+ and CD8+ T cells were sorted with FACS or magnetic beads. Per the germline V gene (reference sequence), SEHNR is the CDR1 and FQNEAQ is the CDR2. From the cysteine through the phenylalanine, the CDR3 covers 14 amino acids. The CDR3 DNA has 42 bases and is translated from base 1. V is shortened by 3 bases, J by 4 bases, and the region joining them spans 12 bases.

Input material: sorted CD4+, CD8+, or CD8+CD57+ T cells (not recorded which) from PBMCs. The sequence links TRBV7-9 to TRBJ1-2; no D gene call is confident. This clonotype originated in a human donor with aplastic anemia. The CDR3 has the sequence CASSLGGVGYGYTF. The DNA is TGTGCCAGCAGCTTGGGTGGAGTCGGCTATGGCTACACCTTC.